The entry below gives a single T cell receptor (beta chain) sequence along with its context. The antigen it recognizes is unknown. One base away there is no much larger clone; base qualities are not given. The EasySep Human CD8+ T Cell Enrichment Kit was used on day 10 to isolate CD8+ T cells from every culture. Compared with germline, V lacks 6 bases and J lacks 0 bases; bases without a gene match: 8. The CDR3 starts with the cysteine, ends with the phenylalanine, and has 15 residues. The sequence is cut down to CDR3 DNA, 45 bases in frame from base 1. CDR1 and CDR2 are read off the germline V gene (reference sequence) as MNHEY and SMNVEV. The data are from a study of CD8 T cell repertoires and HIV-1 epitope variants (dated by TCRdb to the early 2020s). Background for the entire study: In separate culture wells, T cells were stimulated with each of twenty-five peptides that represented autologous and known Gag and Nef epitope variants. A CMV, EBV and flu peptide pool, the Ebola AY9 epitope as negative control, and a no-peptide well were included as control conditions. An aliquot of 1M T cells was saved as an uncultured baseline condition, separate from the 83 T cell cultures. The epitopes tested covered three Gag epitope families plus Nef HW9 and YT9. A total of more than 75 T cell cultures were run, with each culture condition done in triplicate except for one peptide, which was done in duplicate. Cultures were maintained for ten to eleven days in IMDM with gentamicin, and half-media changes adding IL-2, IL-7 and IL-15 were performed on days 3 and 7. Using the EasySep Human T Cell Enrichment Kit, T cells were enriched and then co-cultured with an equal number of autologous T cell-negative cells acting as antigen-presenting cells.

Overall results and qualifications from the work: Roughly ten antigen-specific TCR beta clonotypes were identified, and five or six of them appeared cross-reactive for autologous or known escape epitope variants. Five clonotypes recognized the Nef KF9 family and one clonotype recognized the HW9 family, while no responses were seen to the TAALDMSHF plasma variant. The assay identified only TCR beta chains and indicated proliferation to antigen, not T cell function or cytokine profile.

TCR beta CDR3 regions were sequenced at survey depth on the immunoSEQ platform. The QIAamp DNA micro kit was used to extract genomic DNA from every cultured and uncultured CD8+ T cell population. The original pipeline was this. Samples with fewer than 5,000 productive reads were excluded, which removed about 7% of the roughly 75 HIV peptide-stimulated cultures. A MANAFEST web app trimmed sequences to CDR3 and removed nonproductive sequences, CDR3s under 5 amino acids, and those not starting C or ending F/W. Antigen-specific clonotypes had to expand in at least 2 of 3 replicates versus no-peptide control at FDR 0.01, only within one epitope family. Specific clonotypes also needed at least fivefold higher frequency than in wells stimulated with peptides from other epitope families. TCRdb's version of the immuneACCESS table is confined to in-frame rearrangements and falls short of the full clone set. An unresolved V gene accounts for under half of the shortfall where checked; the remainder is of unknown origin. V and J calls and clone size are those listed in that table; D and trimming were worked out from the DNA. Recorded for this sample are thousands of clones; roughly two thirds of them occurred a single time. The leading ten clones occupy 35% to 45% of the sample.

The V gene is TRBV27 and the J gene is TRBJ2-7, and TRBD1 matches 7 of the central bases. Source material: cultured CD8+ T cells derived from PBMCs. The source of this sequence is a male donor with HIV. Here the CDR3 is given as CASRLGQVSSYEQYF. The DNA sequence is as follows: TGTGCCAGCAGACTAGGACAGGTGAGCTCCTACGAGCAGTACTTC.